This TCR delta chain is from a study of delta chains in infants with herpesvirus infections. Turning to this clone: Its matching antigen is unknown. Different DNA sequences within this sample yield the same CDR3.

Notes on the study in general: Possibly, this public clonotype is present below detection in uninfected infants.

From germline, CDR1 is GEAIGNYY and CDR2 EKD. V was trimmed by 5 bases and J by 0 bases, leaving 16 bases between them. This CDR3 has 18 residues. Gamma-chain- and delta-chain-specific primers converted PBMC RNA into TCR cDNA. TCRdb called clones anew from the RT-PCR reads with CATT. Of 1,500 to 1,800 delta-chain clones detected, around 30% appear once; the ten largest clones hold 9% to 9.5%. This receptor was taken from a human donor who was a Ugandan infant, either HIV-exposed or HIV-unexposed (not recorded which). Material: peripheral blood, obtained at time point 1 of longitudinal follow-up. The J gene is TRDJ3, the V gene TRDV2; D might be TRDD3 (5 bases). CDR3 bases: TGTGCCTGTGTTTTTGGGGCGCATAACTCCTGGGACACCCGACAGATGTTTTTC. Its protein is CACVFGAHNSWDTRQMFF.